One TCR beta chain is described in this entry. Measured with immunoSEQ multiplex PCR; TCRdb has only the in-frame clones, and not every one. Of roughly 56,000 clones in the sample, roughly 90% were seen once. This specimen belongs to a study of blood T cell repertoires in COVID-19. The J segment lost 3 bases and the V segment lost 3 bases, leaving 5 bases of the junction unmatched. This CDR3 contains 15 residues. Germline loops: CDR1 LNHDA, CDR2 SQIVND (reference sequence). J is TRBJ2-7 and V is TRBV19, with TRBD2 matching 10 bases. This TCR was sampled from a human donor in a cohort sampled during active COVID-19. Specimen: peripheral blood. The chain's CDR3 is CASSIAQRGGYEQYF. The CDR3, as DNA: TGTGCCAGTAGTATCGCGCAGCGGGGGGGCTACGAGCAGTACTTC.